This record covers a single T cell receptor (beta chain). This sample was included in a study of OX40 agonist ivuxolimab in advanced cancers. Turning to the study itself: Patients enrolled in dose escalation were diagnosed with hepatocellular carcinoma, melanoma, renal cell or head and neck cancer.

The length of the CDR3 is 15 residues. V was pared by 4 bases and J by 1 base, with 12 bases between. Germline CDR1 reads SGHNT; CDR2 reads YYREEE (reference sequence). On cycle 4 day 1 and cycle 7 day 1, as well as at baseline, blood was sampled. Here immunoSEQ multiplex PCR was the method, and the copy in TCRdb shows in-frame clones only, minus some. The table lists fewer than 35,000 clones, 85% to 95% of them singletons. The sample in question was CD4+ or CD8+ T cells sorted from blood, obtained in a trial of the OX40 agonist ivuxolimab. The sequence was collected from an adult with an advanced solid tumor such as melanoma, head and neck, liver or kidney cancer. The rearrangement uses TRBV5-4 and TRBJ2-1; D is possibly TRBD2 (5 bases). CDR3 nucleotide sequence: TGTGCCAGCAGCCCTCCCCCGGGATCCTACAATGAGCAGTTCTTC. Translation gives CASSPPPGSYNEQFF.